This T cell receptor (beta chain) comes out of a study of untreated major depressive disorder. Study results and caveats: A comparatively small sample limits the generalizability of these findings.

Regarding this clone: Its antigen remains unknown.

Generated by immunoSEQ multiplex PCR, the TCRdb table keeps only in-frame clones and is missing some. The sample includes some 20,000 clones, around 87% of them seen just once. V lost 0 bases, J lost 1 base, and 9 bases lay in between. Germline V gene sequence: CDR1 PRHDT, CDR2 FYEKMQ (reference sequence). CDR3 length: 15 amino acids. The J gene is TRBJ1-1, the V gene TRBV13, with unresolved D. The receptor's source is a woman aged 25 to 39 in good health. Material for sequencing was CD4+ T cells from PBMCs. The CDR3 nucleotides read TGTGCCAGCAGCTTAGGCCGGAGCGGGAACACTGAAGCTTTCTTT. Protein sequence: CASSLGRSGNTEAFF.